The sequence of this T cell receptor (beta chain) was determined in a study of cytomegalovirus exposure and HLA in healthy donors. Study findings and constraints: TCR beta chains numbering more than 150 were designated cytomegalovirus-associated. In vitro data verified a few CMV-associated chains as specific for CMV antigens.

Concerning this clone: As yet, its antigen is unknown.

The V and J ends lost 6 bases and 5 bases, in that order; junction bases with no gene match: 8. The CDR3 sequence is 15 residues long. In germline, CDR1 is KGHSH, CDR2 LQKENI. These donors were members of the roughly 110-subject validation cohort, a group separate from the approximately 640-subject first cohort. TCRdb's copy holds only in-frame clones and misses some; the assay was immunoSEQ multiplex PCR. Among over 150,000 clones listed, around 84% were seen once. The chain carries TRBV18 and TRBJ2-7, with 12 bases lining up with TRBD1. This receptor was taken from a woman aged 25 to 39 in good health and CMV-seropositive. Material: PBMCs. The CDR3 DNA sequence: TGTGCCAGCTCGCCCCTGGGACAGGGGGCCCACGAGCAGTACTTC. It codes for CASSPLGQGAHEQYF.